This T cell receptor (beta chain) is drawn from a study of blood T cell repertoires in COVID-19. Study in general: The origin of the acute and convalescent COVID-19 samples was the United States, Italy and Spain. T cells, B-cell-depleted T cells, or PBMCs provided the cDNA or gDNA that served as material.

In the source study's methods: Scientists estimated how many nucleated cells there were by amplifying reference gene primers. TCRdb's copy holds only in-frame clones and misses some; the assay was immunoSEQ multiplex PCR. That table gives V, J and clone size, and the DNA gave D and trimming. The sample consists of roughly 50,000 clones, about nine tenths of them appearing once. Recruited during active infection, patients (from Seattle) were subsequently followed longitudinally. The sequence came from a woman at least 80 years old with COVID-19, enrolled during active disease. The source material was peripheral blood.

The CDR3 DNA follows: TGCGCCAGCAGCCAAAATACAGGTTTCGGTGAGACCCAGTACTTC. This sequence encodes CASSQNTGFGETQYF. V usage is TRBV4-1 and J usage is TRBJ2-5; D perhaps matches TRBD1 (5 bases). The CDR3 extends over 15 amino acids. Trimming shortened V by 2 bases and J by 5 bases, and 15 bases separated the two germline ends. Germline V gives CDR1 MGHRA, CDR2 YSYEKL.